One sample yielded the 21 T cell receptor beta chains listed below, sequenced in a study of CD8 T cells in ankylosing spondylitis. MiXCR, applied by TCRdb to the 5' RACE reads, yields one record per CDR3 protein. The profile shows about 36,000 distinct CDR3 sequences, around 15% of them singletons. Sequencing used synovial fluid, either unsorted or a sorted T cell fraction (not recorded which). Receptors were obtained from a male donor with ankylosing spondylitis.

V is TRBV7-2 and J is TRBJ2-5; TRBD1 aligns across 7 bases. The CDR3 length is 13 residues. Germline V gives CDR1 SGHTA, CDR2 FQGNSA. J was trimmed by 7 bases and V by 5 bases; bases with no gene match: 7. As DNA, the CDR3 is TGTGCCAGCAGCCCCCACAGGGGTCTGACCCAGTACTTC. Its protein product is CASSPHRGLTQYF.

The table lists this clonotype with many counts. The CDR3 region has the DNA TGTGCCAGCAGTGAAAGGGGACTAGCGGTACGAGGGGGATACAATGAGCAGTTCTTC. Amino acid sequence: CASSERGLAVRGGYNEQFF. The genes are TRBV6-1 and TRBJ2-1, with 11 nucleotides matching TRBD2. The CDR3 has 19 amino acids. The germline gives CDR1 MNHNS, CDR2 SASEGT. J gave up 4 bases and V 2 bases, and 13 bases lay outside the gene matches.

The CDR3 loop reads CASSLAPYGSLEAFF. The CDR3 coding sequence is TGTGCCAGCAGCTTGGCCCCGTATGGGTCTCTCGAAGCTTTCTTT. V is TRBV5-5 and J is TRBJ1-1, with D uncertain. This CDR3 is 15 amino acids long. V lost 0 bases to trimming and J lost 8 bases, with 17 bases between them. Germline CDR1 reads SGHKS; CDR2 reads YYEKEE (reference sequence).

The J gene is TRBJ1-2, the V gene TRBV7-9; perhaps TRBD1 as D (5 bases). Trimming stripped 4 bases from V and 6 bases from J, with 15 bases between. This CDR3 has 14 amino acids. Germline CDR1 SEHNR, CDR2 FQNEAQ (reference sequence). The CDR3: CASSSPGVVDGYTF. The CDR3 region has the DNA TGTGCCAGCAGCTCGCCGGGGGTTGTGGATGGCTACACCTTC.

This clonotype has just a few counts. This chain uses TRBV4-2 with TRBJ1-6; 8 bases agree with TRBD1. V trimming: 0 bases; J trimming: 9 bases; junction bases outside the gene matches: 7. This CDR3 spans 16 amino acids. Germline V gene lookup returns CDR1 LGHNA and CDR2 YNFKEQ. CDR3 protein: CASSQDLTGGSSPLHF. CDR3 DNA: TGTGCCAGCAGCCAAGATCTAACAGGGGGAAGTTCACCCCTCCACTTT.

This clonotype appeared many times. The chain carries TRBV7-9 and TRBJ1-5; D is unclear. The CDR3 has 12 amino acids. Germline CDR1 and CDR2: SEHNR and FQNEAQ (reference sequence). Trimming took off 5 bases at V and 3 bases at J, with 5 bases between the two ends. The DNA for the CDR3 is TGTGCCAGCAGCCGAGACAATCAGCCCCAGCATTTT. Protein sequence: CASSRDNQPQHF.

This clonotype was detected a few times. The chain combines TRBV5-1 with TRBJ2-1; 10 positions match TRBD1. This CDR3 is built from 14 residues. Germline V gene lookup returns CDR1 SGHRS and CDR2 YFSETQ. The trim removed 4 bases at V and 5 bases at J, leaving 3 bases unmatched. As DNA, the CDR3 is TGCGCCAGCAGCCCTGGACAGGGGGACAATGAGCAGTTCTTC. Amino acids: CASSPGQGDNEQFF.

This clonotype was observed a few times. The chain links TRBV29-1 to TRBJ1-3, with no clear D. Trimming removed 7 bases at V and 2 bases at J, with 9 bases between. Per the germline V gene, CDR1 is SQVTM and CDR2 is ANQGSEA. The CDR3 loop spans 12 amino acids. The CDR3 protein is CSAAATGNTIYF. Here the CDR3 DNA reads TGCAGCGCTGCAGCCACTGGAAACACCATATATTTT.

The table lists this clonotype with a few counts. This chain uses TRBV11-2 with TRBJ1-5; a weak D match, TRBD1 (5 bases). V shed 3 bases and J shed 1 base, with 7 bases lying between them. This CDR3 comprises 14 residues. The V gene's germline CDR1 is SGHAT and CDR2 FQNNGV. The CDR3 here is CASSLGDSNQPQHF. Written as DNA, the CDR3 is TGTGCCAGCAGCTTGGGGGACAGCAATCAGCCCCAGCATTTT.

This clonotype was counted only a few times. V is TRBV21-1 and J is TRBJ2-5. TRBV21-1 is a pseudogene segment. This CDR3 spans 15 amino acids. The CDR3 region has the DNA TGTGCCAGCAGCAAAATTGTGGATACTCAAGAGACCCAGTACTTC. Its protein product is CASSKIVDTQETQYF.

This clonotype came up a few times. The chain couples TRBV5-1 to TRBJ1-2; 8 nucleotides match TRBD1. Trimming cost V 0 bases and J 8 bases; bases outside gene matches: 12. The CDR3 contains 16 residues. The germline V gene encodes CDR1 SGHRS and CDR2 YFSETQ. The CDR3: CASSLGRQGTSGGYTF. The CDR3 nucleotides are TGCGCCAGCAGCTTGGGGAGACAGGGGACCAGCGGGGGCTACACCTTC. The full variable domain, its missing parts supplied by reference TRBV5-1 and TRBJ1-2, is KAGVTQTPRYLIKTRGQQVTLSCSPISGHRSVSWYQQTPGQGLQFLFEYFSETQRNKGNFPGRFSGRQFSNSRSEMNVSTLELGDSALYLCASSLGRQGTSGGYTFGSGTRLTVV.

In this sample, this clonotype turned up a few times. The chain uses TRBV7-9 and TRBJ1-2; TRBD1 might be the D (5 bases). Germline lookup yields CDR1 SEHNR and CDR2 FQNEAQ (reference sequence). The length of the CDR3 is 14 residues. The V end lost 5 bases, the J end lost 7 bases, and 17 bases lay between the germline ends. CDR3 in amino acids: CASSPGTAGLGYTF. The DNA for the CDR3 is TGTGCCAGCAGCCCCGGGACCGCCGGGCTTGGCTACACCTTC. Supplemented by reference TRBV7-9 and TRBJ1-2, the full variable domain reads DTGVSQNPRHKITKRGQNVTFRCDPISEHNRLYWYRQTLGQGPEFLTYFQNEAQLEKSRLLSDRFSAERPKGSFSTLEIQRTEQGDSAMYLCASSPGTAGLGYTFGSGTRLTVV.

The CDR3 region has the DNA TGCAGTGCTAGAGAGAGGACAGGGATTTACTATGGCTACACCTTC. This sequence encodes CSARERTGIYYGYTF. The chain has TRBV20-1 and TRBJ1-2; the match to TRBD1 covers 8 bases. The CDR3 has 15 residues. CDR1 is DFQATT, CDR2 SNEGSKA, per germline (reference sequence). With V trimmed by 0 bases and J by 3 bases, 6 bases remained unmatched.

This clonotype showed up many times. The gene calls are TRBV5-5 and TRBJ1-1, with D possibly matching TRBD1 (6 bases). The V gene lost 0 bases and the J gene lost 5 bases, with 8 bases spanning the gap. Germline CDR1 SGHKS, CDR2 YYEKEE (reference sequence). The CDR3 spans 13 residues. DNA for the CDR3: TGTGCCAGCAGCTTGGAGGGGGTTACTGAAGCTTTCTTT. Translating it yields CASSLEGVTEAFF.

This rearrangement joins TRBV7-9 to TRBJ2-5, with TRBD2 as a possible D gene (6 bases). In germline, CDR1 is SEHNR, CDR2 FQNEAQ (reference sequence). The CDR3 is 16 residues long. The V end was cut by 1 base, the J end by 1 base, with 13 bases between. The CDR3 nucleotides are TGTGCCAGCAGCTTAGTCGCGGGACCGTCCCAAGAGACCCAGTACTTC. It translates to CASSLVAGPSQETQYF. Using reference TRBV7-9 and TRBJ2-5 for the parts outside the CDR3, the full variable domain is DTGVSQNPRHKITKRGQNVTFRCDPISEHNRLYWYRQTLGQGPEFLTYFQNEAQLEKSRLLSDRFSAERPKGSFSTLEIQRTEQGDSAMYLCASSLVAGPSQETQYFGPGTRLLVL.

The rearrangement links TRBV18 to TRBJ2-2; a weak D match, TRBD1 (6 bases). CDR1 and CDR2 from the germline V gene are KGHSH and LQKENI. The CDR3 contains 15 residues. Trimming took 6 bases from V and 1 from J, leaving 12 bases between them. For the CDR3, the DNA is TGTGCCAGCTCGGGGGACACGCGGAACACCGGGGAGCTGTTTTTT. This codes for CASSGDTRNTGELFF.

This chain uses TRBV7-9 with TRBJ1-1; D may be TRBD1 (5 bases). Trimming took off 8 bases at V and 8 bases at J, with 18 bases between the two ends. The CDR3 spans 13 residues. Germline values: CDR1 SEHNR, CDR2 FQNEAQ (reference sequence). CDR3 amino acids: CASAPGGGTEAFF. DNA of the CDR3: TGTGCCAGCGCCCCGGGTGGGGGAACAGAAGCTTTCTTT.

This clonotype was seen only a few times. The chain couples TRBV25-1 to TRBJ2-6; the match to TRBD1 covers 8 bases. Germline V gene sequence: CDR1 MGHDK, CDR2 SYGVNS. The junction had 8 bases not matched to a gene; V was cut back by 1 base and J by 0 bases. The CDR3 has 19 amino acids. The CDR3 loop reads CASSEFDDRGDSGANVLTF. CDR3 in DNA: TGTGCCAGCAGTGAATTCGATGACAGGGGCGACTCTGGGGCCAACGTCCTGACTTTC. Looking up the rest from reference TRBV25-1 and TRBJ2-6 gives the full variable domain: EADIYQTPRYLVIGTGKKITLECSQTMGHDKMYWYQQDPGMELHLIHYSYGVNSTEKGDLSSESTVSRIRTEHFPLTLESARPSHTSQYLCASSEFDDRGDSGANVLTFGAGSRLTVL.

This clonotype was counted many times. The chain has TRBV27 and TRBJ1-5; the match to TRBD1 covers 7 bases. Germline V gene data show CDR1 as MNHEY and CDR2 as SMNVEV (reference sequence). CDR3 length: 15 amino acids. The junction had 10 bases not matched to a gene; V was cut back by 5 bases and J by 6 bases. CDR3 amino acids: CASSSDRDITQPQHF. The CDR3 region has the DNA TGTGCCAGCAGTAGCGACAGGGATATCACTCAGCCCCAGCATTTT.

This chain joins TRBV28 and TRBJ2-7, with a tentative D call TRBD2 (6 bases). Germline V gene lookup returns CDR1 MDHEN and CDR2 SYDVKM. Trimming took off 4 bases at V and 7 bases at J, with 32 bases between the two ends. The CDR3 is made up of 19 amino acids. The CDR3 here is CASSWRWPIRDSLWGEQYF. The DNA for the CDR3 is TGTGCCAGCAGTTGGAGGTGGCCCATCCGGGACTCGCTATGGGGAGAGCAGTACTTC.

This clonotype was seen a handful of times. This chain links TRBV5-1 with TRBJ2-7; D gene uncertain. V was cut by 0 bases and J by 2 bases, with 9 bases left in between. Germline CDR1 SGHRS, CDR2 YFSETQ. The CDR3 is made up of 14 amino acids. In nucleotides, the CDR3 is TGCGCCAGCAGCTTGGCGGCTAGGCCCTACGAGCAGTACTTC. It codes for CASSLAARPYEQYF.